Here is one T cell receptor (beta chain) with its context. Method: immunoSEQ multiplex PCR; TCRdb's copy keeps in-frame clones and lacks some. This table has about 160,000 clones, approximately 88% appearing once. The data belong to a study of blood T cell repertoires in COVID-19. CDR3 length: 17 amino acids. Germline CDR1 and CDR2: LGHNA and YSLEER. Trimming stripped 0 bases from V and 11 bases from J, with 24 bases between. The sequenced sample consisted of peripheral blood. V gene TRBV4-3 combines with J gene TRBJ2-3; D is perhaps TRBD1 (5 bases). This TCR was sampled from an elderly woman with active or convalescent COVID-19. CDR3 amino acids: CASSQDLAGLVSFRQYF. Here the CDR3 DNA reads TGCGCCAGCAGCCAAGATCTTGCAGGGTTGGTCTCATTTAGGCAGTATTTT.